The source of this T cell receptor beta chain is a study of high-grade serous ovarian cancer treatment subgroups. Tumor samples were obtained before definitive surgery or chemotherapy. Profiled with immunoSEQ multiplex PCR; TCRdb holds only in-frame clones, not every one. The data contain 5,000 or so clones, around 81% of them seen just once; the ten biggest clones take up around 9%. Study-wide results and caveats: TCR clonal relatedness correlated positively with neoantigen level.

CDR1 is MNHEY and CDR2 is SMNVEV in the germline V gene (reference sequence). J gave up 2 bases and V 8 bases, and 6 bases lay outside the gene matches. This CDR3 region has 14 residues. With respect to this clone: The antigen is not known.

Sample: tumor tissue. V gene TRBV27 combines with J gene TRBJ1-2; 9 bases line up with TRBD1. The TCR sequence derives from a human donor with high-grade serous ovarian cancer. The CDR3 protein is CASRDRASNYGYTF. CDR3 sequence (DNA): TGTGCCAGCCGGGACAGGGCGTCAAACTATGGCTACACCTTC.